This T cell receptor (beta chain) is from a study of blood T cell repertoires in COVID-19. About the research overall: Material from acute and convalescent COVID-19 was sourced from the United States, Italy and Spain.

Trimming cost V 3 bases and J 4 bases, with 7 bases left between them. Germline CDR1 is LNHDA and CDR2 is SQIVND (reference sequence). CDR3 length: 13 amino acids. As processed by the authors: Reference gene primer amplification yielded estimated nucleated cell counts. The assay was immunoSEQ multiplex PCR, and TCRdb's table has in-frame clones only and misses some. That table is the source of V, J and clone size, and D and trimming were worked out from the DNA. The repertoire includes 300,000 or so clones, 90% of them detected once, and around 2.6% sits in the top ten. Participants were aged about 18 to 90 years, lived in 24 US areas, and enrolled virtually. What the recovered Cohort 3 donors had was two negative PCRs, clearance, or symptom resolution.

This receptor was obtained from a man aged 55 to 70 who had recovered from COVID-19. Sequencing was performed on PBMCs or T cells enriched from blood (not recorded which). This chain uses TRBV19 with TRBJ2-1; tentative D call: TRBD2 (5 bases). The CDR3 DNA sequence: TGTGCCAGTAGTATCGGACTTTACAATGAGCAGTTCTTC. Amino acid sequence: CASSIGLYNEQFF.